This T cell receptor (beta chain) was retrieved from a study of blood T cell repertoires in COVID-19. Study in general: The United States, Italy and Spain provided the acute and convalescent COVID-19 samples. PBMCs, B-cell-depleted T cells, or T cells were the source of the cDNA or gDNA that made up the material.

Within the 2 weeks before study entry, each person in the exposed group met a COVID-19 case. Sequenced by immunoSEQ multiplex PCR; TCRdb stores in-frame clones only, minus some. This sample has more than 350,000 clones, with about 88% found just once. The TCR comes from a woman between 18 and 29 years old who had been exposed to COVID-19. The sequenced sample consisted of PBMCs or T cells enriched from blood (not recorded which).

For the CDR3, the DNA is TGTGCCAGCAGCTTGTTGGCAGGGAATAATTCACCCCTCCACTTT. Protein sequence: CASSLLAGNNSPLHF. V gene TRBV5-4 combines with J gene TRBJ1-6; a possible D gene is TRBD1 (5 bases). From germline, CDR1 is SGHNT and CDR2 YYREEE (reference sequence). V was clipped by 1 base and J by 5 bases, with 10 bases between them. The CDR3 has 15 amino acids.